This T cell receptor beta chain was profiled in a study of shared clonotypes between healthy human individuals. Naive CD8 cells comprised CD45RO-negative, CCR7-positively selected cells, excluding terminally differentiated effector memory CD45RA+ cells. The repertoire was sequenced with immunoSEQ multiplex PCR; TCRdb's copy has only in-frame clones and lacks some. Among some 2 million clones listed, just under 95% were seen once. CDR3 length: 14 residues. The germline V gene encodes CDR1 SQVTM and CDR2 ANQGSEA. The clonotype originates from a man aged 18 to 29 in good health. The rearrangement links TRBV29-1 to TRBJ2-5; 14 nucleotides agree with TRBD2. The tail of the sequence fits TRBJ2-7 better, so the J call may be wrong. Sample: naive CD8+ T cells sorted from blood. The CDR3 DNA is TGCAGCGTTCTGGGACTAGCGGGAGCCTACGAGCAGTACTTC. As protein: CSVLGLAGAYEQYF.